Below, 27 T cell receptor beta chains from the same sample are listed, as sequenced in a study of CD8+ T cells in alopecia areata. Treatment here: oral pan-JAK inhibitor, 5-10 mg twice daily. In each case, RNA was isolated and then reverse transcribed into cDNA as the sequencing template. Libraries were prepared by immunoSEQ multiplex PCR; TCRdb keeps only in-frame clonotypes and omits some of them. The sample lists about 210,000 clones; 55% to 70% were seen once. This specimen was CD4+ T cells sorted from blood, taken at week 4, from a patient treated with tofacitinib. Receptors were obtained from a human donor with alopecia areata.

Only one count was recorded for this clone. The V call is TRBV10-3, the J call TRBJ2-3, with D unclear. The CDR3 runs 14 residues. Germline lookup yields CDR1 ENHRY and CDR2 SYGVKD. The V gene lost 0 bases and the J gene lost 3 bases, with 7 bases spanning the gap. CDR3 region: CAISESAETDTQYF. The CDR3 coding sequence is TGTGCCATCAGTGAGTCGGCAGAAACAGATACGCAGTATTTT.

V gene TRBV23-1 combines with J gene TRBJ2-7; D might be TRBD1 (7 bases). TRBV23-1 is assigned to the ORF class and has an uncertain function. Trimming took off 4 bases at V and 2 bases at J, with 12 bases between the two ends. This CDR3 is 14 amino acids long. The CDR3 DNA reads as TGCGCCAGCAGTCGGAGGGGGCGCACCTACGAGCAGTACTTC. Protein sequence: CASSRRGRTYEQYF.

In this sample, this clone turned up a few times. The CDR3 bases are TGCGCCAGCAGTCAATCTGGTCCGGCCGGAATTTGTGGCTACACCTTC. Encoded protein: CASSQSGPAGICGYTF. V is TRBV23-1 and J is TRBJ1-2; D is undetermined. TRBV23-1 is flagged as an ORF with uncertain function. Trimming removed 0 bases at V and 7 bases at J, with 18 bases between. The CDR3 spans 16 residues.

The CDR3: CASRVGQFYEQYF. The DNA for the CDR3 is TGTGCCAGCAGGGTTGGACAGTTCTACGAGCAGTACTTC. The chain employs TRBV2 and TRBJ2-7, with D possibly matching TRBD1 (6 bases). The V and J ends lost 6 bases and 3 bases respectively, with 12 bases between them. Germline CDR1 reads SNHLY; CDR2 reads FYNNEI. The length of the CDR3 is 13 residues.

The V and J genes are TRBV20-1 and TRBJ2-1; D is undetermined. Germline-derived CDR1 and CDR2 are DFQATT and SNEGSKA (reference sequence). The V and J ends lost 6 bases and 4 bases respectively, with 4 bases between them. The CDR3 sequence is 10 residues long. CDR3 coding DNA: TGCAGTGCAAATTACAATGAGCAGTTCTTC. Translated: CSANYNEQFF.

This rearrangement joins TRBV5-6 to TRBJ1-2, with D hard to call. Trimming left V 0 bases short and J 7 bases short, with 16 bases between. Germline V gives CDR1 SGHDT, CDR2 YYEEEE. This CDR3 contains 15 residues. The CDR3 here is CASSLAEILAPGYTF. In DNA form, the CDR3 reads TGTGCCAGCAGCTTGGCCGAGATATTAGCCCCTGGCTACACCTTC.

This clone has just a few counts. The rearrangement uses TRBV7-2 and TRBJ2-6, with D hard to call. The CDR3 length is 15 residues. Germline lookup yields CDR1 SGHTA and CDR2 FQGNSA. The V end lost 5 bases, the J end lost 1 base, and 9 bases lay between the germline ends. DNA for the CDR3: TGTGCCAGCAGCCCCCAGGTGTCTGGGGCCAACGTCCTGACTTTC. Encoded protein: CASSPQVSGANVLTF.

The V and J genes are TRBV11-3 and TRBJ2-7; 7 bases are shared with TRBD2. This CDR3 is 15 amino acids long. V was clipped by 3 bases and J by 0 bases; unmatched bases: 5. In germline, CDR1 is SGHNT, CDR2 YENEEA. CDR3 in DNA: TGTGCCAGCAGCTTGGGGGGGGTATTCTCCTACGAGCAGTACTTC. Protein sequence: CASSLGGVFSYEQYF.

The chain combines TRBV5-6 with TRBJ2-4; D might be TRBD1 or TRBD2, each matching 5 bases. Trimming removed 6 bases from V and 6 bases from J, with 16 bases in between. The length of the CDR3 is 14 residues. Germline V gives CDR1 SGHDT, CDR2 YYEEEE. CDR3 in amino acids: CASIPRGVTNIQYF. CDR3 in DNA: TGTGCCAGCATCCCGAGAGGGGTAACAAACATTCAGTACTTC.

This clone was seen only a few times. The chain carries TRBV28 and TRBJ2-1; 7 bases map to TRBD1. V trimming: 6 bases; J trimming: 2 bases; junction bases outside the gene matches: 7. The CDR3 extends over 15 amino acids. Germline CDR1 MDHEN, CDR2 SYDVKM. Written as DNA, the CDR3 is TGTGCCAGCAGGGACGACAGGGAACCCTACAATGAGCAGTTCTTC. It is translated as CASRDDREPYNEQFF.

This sequence joins TRBV2 and TRBJ2-5; a possible D gene is TRBD1 (5 bases). This CDR3 region has 14 residues. CDR1 and CDR2 from the germline V gene are SNHLY and FYNNEI. With 7 bases removed from V and 5 bases from J, the gap between germline ends came to 17 bases. The CDR3 here is CASTPGLAGETQYF. CDR3 nucleotide sequence: TGTGCCAGCACCCCTGGATTAGCAGGGGAGACCCAGTACTTC.

This chain uses TRBV19 with TRBJ2-5; tentative D call: TRBD2 (6 bases). Germline V gene data show CDR1 as LNHDA and CDR2 as SQIVND (reference sequence). This CDR3 is 15 amino acids long. Trimming removed 6 bases from V and 1 base from J, with 15 bases in between. In DNA form, the CDR3 reads TGTGCCAGTAGCGGATTGGCGGGGCCCCAAGAGACCCAGTACTTC. Translated: CASSGLAGPQETQYF.

The chain carries TRBV10-3 and TRBJ2-5; D gene uncertain. This CDR3 has 13 amino acids. Trimming removed 1 base at V and 4 bases at J, with 7 bases between. The germline gives CDR1 ENHRY, CDR2 SYGVKD. The CDR3 region has the DNA TGTGCCATCAGTGAGTTGTTTACAGAGACCCAGTACTTC. This gives the protein CAISELFTETQYF.

Of note for this clone: Other DNA variants within this sample encode the same CDR3. The chain couples TRBV18 to TRBJ1-1, with no clear D. CDR1 is KGHSH and CDR2 is LQKENI in the germline V gene. This CDR3 is built from 13 residues. V lost 6 bases, J lost 0 bases, and 8 bases lay in between. CDR3 nucleotides: TGTGCCAGCTCGGAAGGAATGAACACTGAAGCTTTCTTT. It encodes CASSEGMNTEAFF.

V gene TRBV29-1 combines with J gene TRBJ2-7; 8 bases map to TRBD2. The CDR3 is 13 residues long. Germline V gene sequence: CDR1 SQVTM, CDR2 ANQGSEA. V lost 3 bases to trimming and J lost 4 bases; unmatched junction nucleotides: 5. CDR3 sequence: CSVEKRGKYEQYF. In DNA, the CDR3 is TGCAGCGTTGAGAAGCGGGGGAAGTACGAGCAGTACTTC.

V gene TRBV27 combines with J gene TRBJ1-5, with 7 bases matching TRBD1. Germline values: CDR1 MNHEY, CDR2 SMNVEV (reference sequence). The J segment lost 0 bases and the V segment lost 6 bases, leaving 5 bases of the junction unmatched. The CDR3 covers 15 residues. The CDR3 sequence is CASRMGQTSNQPQHF. CDR3 nucleotide sequence: TGTGCCAGCAGAATGGGACAGACTAGCAATCAGCCCCAGCATTTT.

The J gene is TRBJ2-7, the V gene TRBV7-9; the match to TRBD2 covers 8 bases. The trim removed 0 bases at V and 8 bases at J, leaving 6 bases unmatched. This CDR3 comprises 14 residues. The germline V gene encodes CDR1 SEHNR and CDR2 FQNEAQ (reference sequence). In DNA, the CDR3 is TGTGCCAGCAGCTTAGCCAGCGGGGGTATCCAGCAGTACTTC. Its protein product is CASSLASGGIQQYF.

The CDR3 sequence: CASKGAGTDTQYF. The CDR3 DNA reads as TGTGCCAGCAAGGGGGCCGGCACAGATACGCAGTATTTT. The V gene is TRBV2, the J gene TRBJ2-3; TRBD1 matches 7 bases. The V and J ends lost 7 bases and 1 base, in that order; junction bases with no gene match: 2. The CDR3 contains 13 residues. Germline V gene sequence: CDR1 SNHLY, CDR2 FYNNEI.

This chain joins TRBV29-1 and TRBJ2-3, with D possibly matching TRBD1 (6 bases). The V gene's germline CDR1 is SQVTM and CDR2 ANQGSEA. The CDR3 loop spans 12 amino acids. Trimming removed 8 bases at V and 5 bases at J, with 14 bases between. Here the CDR3 reads CSIGQLGDTQYF. The CDR3 DNA is TGCAGCATCGGACAGCTCGGAGATACGCAGTATTTT.

This clone occurred a few times. The V and J genes are TRBV29-1 and TRBJ2-2; D is tentatively TRBD1 or TRBD2 (5 bases each). Trimming removed 5 bases from V and 0 bases from J, with 10 bases in between. The CDR3 runs to 14 residues. CDR1 is SQVTM and CDR2 is ANQGSEA in the germline V gene. CDR3 region: CSVFGTANTGELFF. The CDR3 DNA is TGCAGCGTTTTTGGGACGGCGAACACCGGGGAGCTGTTTTTT.

This clone was counted a few times. The CDR3 sequence: CASSLDGGRYEQYF. The CDR3 coding sequence is TGTGCCAGCAGCTTAGACGGGGGTCGATACGAGCAGTACTTC. This chain links TRBV7-2 with TRBJ2-7; maybe TRBD2 (6 bases). CDR1 SGHTA and CDR2 FQGNSA come from the germline V gene. Trimming shortened V by 1 base and J by 4 bases, and 11 bases separated the two germline ends. The CDR3 has 14 residues.

The V call is TRBV5-1, the J call TRBJ2-3; a weak D match, TRBD2 (5 bases). This CDR3 comprises 14 residues. Germline V CDR1 and CDR2: SGHRS, YFSETQ. V lost 4 bases and J 4 bases, leaving 13 bases between the germline ends. The CDR3 nucleotides are TGCGCCAGCAGCGGAGGTTCCGAAGCAGATACGCAGTATTTT. Protein: CASSGGSEADTQYF. Full variable domain (rest looked up from reference TRBV5-1 and TRBJ2-3): KAGVTQTPRYLIKTRGQQVTLSCSPISGHRSVSWYQQTPGQGLQFLFEYFSETQRNKGNFPGRFSGRQFSNSRSEMNVSTLELGDSALYLCASSGGSEADTQYFGPGTRLTVL.

The chain links TRBV5-1 to TRBJ2-7, with D possibly TRBD1 on 6 matching bases. Looked up from germline, CDR1 is SGHRS and CDR2 is YFSETQ. This CDR3 is 14 amino acids long. Trimming took off 4 bases at V and 3 bases at J, with 14 bases between the two ends. CDR3 DNA sequence: TGCGCCAGCAGCGAAACGACAGGCTACTACGAGCAGTACTTC. Amino acids: CASSETTGYYEQYF.

This chain uses TRBV7-2 with TRBJ1-5; no definite D call. V gave up 2 bases and J gave up 5 bases, with 7 bases separating them. The V gene's germline CDR1 is SGHTA and CDR2 FQGNSA. This CDR3 comprises 13 residues. CDR3 in amino acids: CASSLWGDQPQHF. The DNA of the CDR3 is TGTGCCAGCAGCTTATGGGGAGATCAGCCCCAGCATTTT. Based on the CDR3 plus reference TRBV7-2 and TRBJ1-5, the full variable domain is GAGVSQSPSNKVTEKGKDVELRCDPISGHTALYWYRQSLGQGLEFLIYFQGNSAPDKSGLPSDRFSAERTGGSVSTLTIQRTQQEDSAVYLCASSLWGDQPQHFGDGTRLSIL.

This clone was picked up a small number of times. The rearrangement joins TRBV29-1 to TRBJ1-5; 7 bases map to TRBD1. V dropped 7 bases and J dropped 0; count of bases not matched to a gene: 6. The CDR3 covers 14 residues. Germline CDR1 reads SQVTM; CDR2 reads ANQGSEA. The CDR3 sequence is CSARGQVSNQPQHF. CDR3 DNA: TGCAGCGCCCGAGGACAGGTTAGCAATCAGCCCCAGCATTTT.

The rearrangement joins TRBV29-1 to TRBJ2-1; D unclear. In germline, CDR1 is SQVTM, CDR2 ANQGSEA. The ends were cut back, 1 base at V and 15 bases at J, with 13 bases in the middle. The CDR3 is 11 residues long. This CDR3 reads CSVEGWGSRFF. In DNA form, the CDR3 reads TGCAGCGTTGAAGGGTGGGGTTCGCGGTTCTTC.

The J gene is TRBJ2-1, the V gene TRBV30; D perhaps matches TRBD2 (7 bases). Germline V gene sequence: CDR1 GTSNPN, CDR2 SVGIG (reference sequence). This CDR3 has 15 residues. Trimming pared 3 bases from V and 4 bases from J, leaving 16 bases between. In DNA, the CDR3 is TGTGCCTGGAGCATTGGCGGGGGCCTATACAATGAGCAGTTCTTC. Its protein is CAWSIGGGLYNEQFF.